This T cell receptor (beta chain) was recorded in a study of radiotherapy plus CTLA-4 blockade in lung cancer. Assay: immunoSEQ multiplex PCR; the TCRdb copy retains only in-frame clones and omits some. Among about 90,000 clones listed, about 83% were seen once. The V segment lost 0 bases and the J segment 3 bases; nucleotides outside the gene matches: 1. The CDR3 length is 15 residues. Germline values: CDR1 MGHRA, CDR2 YSYEKL. This clone was seen a handful of times. This clonotype originated in a human donor with non-small cell lung cancer that progressed on radiotherapy plus ipilimumab. The source material was peripheral blood, sampled from a patient treated with radiotherapy plus ipilimumab. The rearrangement links TRBV4-1 to TRBJ1-5, with TRBD1 identical over 8 bases. The CDR3 DNA is TGCGCCAGCAGCCAAGAGGACAGGGCCAATCAGCCCCAGCATTTT. Its translation: CASSQEDRANQPQHF.